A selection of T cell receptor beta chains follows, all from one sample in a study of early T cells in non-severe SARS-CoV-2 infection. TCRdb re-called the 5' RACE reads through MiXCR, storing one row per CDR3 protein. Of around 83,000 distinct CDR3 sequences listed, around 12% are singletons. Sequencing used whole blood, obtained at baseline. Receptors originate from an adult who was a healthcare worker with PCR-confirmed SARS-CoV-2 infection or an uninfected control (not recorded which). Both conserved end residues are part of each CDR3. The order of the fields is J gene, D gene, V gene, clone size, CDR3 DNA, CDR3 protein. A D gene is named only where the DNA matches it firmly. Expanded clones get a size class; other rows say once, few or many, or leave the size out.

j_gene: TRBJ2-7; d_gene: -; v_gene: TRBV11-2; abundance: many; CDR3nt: TGTGCCAGCAGCCAGACTGCTAGAGAGCAGTACTTC; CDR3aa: CASSQTAREQYF
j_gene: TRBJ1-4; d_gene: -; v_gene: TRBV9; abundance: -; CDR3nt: TGTGCCAGCAGCGTAGCACAGGGACGTGAAAAACTGTTTTTT; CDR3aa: CASSVAQGREKLFF
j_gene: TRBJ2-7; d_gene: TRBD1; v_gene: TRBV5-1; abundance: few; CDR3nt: TGCGCCAGCAGCTCGACAGGGGCGTCCTACGAGCAGTACTTC; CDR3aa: CASSSTGASYEQYF
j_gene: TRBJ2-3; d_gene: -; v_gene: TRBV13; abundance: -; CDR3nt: TGTGCCAGCAGCCCCGGACAGAGAAGCACAGATACGCGGTATTTT; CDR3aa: CASSPGQRSTDTRYF
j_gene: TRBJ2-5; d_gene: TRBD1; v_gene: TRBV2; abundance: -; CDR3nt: TGTGCCAGCAGTGATTCCAGAACAGGGGGCATCGAGACCCAGTACTTC; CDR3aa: CASSDSRTGGIETQYF
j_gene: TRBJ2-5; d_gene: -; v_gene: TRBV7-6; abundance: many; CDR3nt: TGTGCCAGCACCCAAACCCACAGGGGGGGTAGAGAGACCCAGTACTTC; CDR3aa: CASTQTHRGGRETQYF
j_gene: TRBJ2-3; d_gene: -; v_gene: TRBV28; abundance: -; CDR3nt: TGTGCCAGCAGTTTACAGACAGATATGCAGTATTTT; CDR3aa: CASSLQTDMQYF
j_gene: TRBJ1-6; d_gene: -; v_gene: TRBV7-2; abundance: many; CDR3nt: TGTGCCAGCAGCTTAGTCGGTGGCTCACCCCTCCACTTT; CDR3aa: CASSLVGGSPLHF
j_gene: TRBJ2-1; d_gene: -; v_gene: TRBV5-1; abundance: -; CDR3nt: TGCGCCAGCAGCTTGGGAGGAGGCTCCTACAATGAGCAGTTCTTC; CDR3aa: CASSLGGGSYNEQFF
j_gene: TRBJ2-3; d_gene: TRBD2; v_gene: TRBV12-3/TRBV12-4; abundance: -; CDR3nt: TGTGCCAGCACCCTTAGCGGGAGGATAGGAAATACGCAGTATTTT; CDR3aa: CASTLSGRIGNTQYF
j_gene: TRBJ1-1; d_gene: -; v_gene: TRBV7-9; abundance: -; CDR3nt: TGTGCCAGCAGCTTAGGGGTCCAGGGCAGGGCTTTCTTT; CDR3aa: CASSLGVQGRAFF
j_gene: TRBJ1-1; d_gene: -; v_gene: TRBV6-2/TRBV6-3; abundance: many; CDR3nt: TGTGCCAGCAGTTACCCCAGGCGGGGGGACACTGAAGCTTTCTTT; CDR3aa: CASSYPRRGDTEAFF
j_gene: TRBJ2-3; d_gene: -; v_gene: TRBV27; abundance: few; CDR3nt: TGTGCCAGCGGGAGGCCAGGACGAACAGATACGCAGTATTTT; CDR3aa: CASGRPGRTDTQYF
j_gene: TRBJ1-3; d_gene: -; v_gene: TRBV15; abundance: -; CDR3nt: TGTGCCACCAGCTCCCATTGGGCAGACTCCTCTGGAAACACCATATATTTT; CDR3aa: CATSSHWADSSGNTIYF
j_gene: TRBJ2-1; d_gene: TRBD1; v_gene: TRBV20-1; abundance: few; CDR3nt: TGCAGTGCTAGAGACACTACTCGACAGGGGGCTACGGTTGAGCAGTTCTTC; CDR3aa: CSARDTTRQGATVEQFF
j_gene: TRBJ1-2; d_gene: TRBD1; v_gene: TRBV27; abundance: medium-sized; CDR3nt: TGTGCCAGCAGGGGACAGGGGGCAGGAGGCTACACCTTC; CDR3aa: CASRGQGAGGYTF
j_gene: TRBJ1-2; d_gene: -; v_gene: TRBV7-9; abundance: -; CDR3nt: TGTGCCAGCAGCTTAGACCCCGACAGGTCCCAGGGCTACACCTTC; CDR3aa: CASSLDPDRSQGYTF
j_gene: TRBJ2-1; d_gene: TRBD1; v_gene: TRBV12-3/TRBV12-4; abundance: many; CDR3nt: TGTGCCAGCAGTACGACAGGGGGTAGGTTCTTC; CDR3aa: CASSTTGGRFF
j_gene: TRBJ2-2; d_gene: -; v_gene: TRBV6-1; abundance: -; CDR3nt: TGTGCCAGCAGTGAGAAGACAGCCAGGACCGGGGAGCTGTTTTTT; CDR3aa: CASSEKTARTGELFF
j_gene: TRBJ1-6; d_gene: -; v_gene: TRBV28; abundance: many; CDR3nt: TGTGCCAGCAGTTTTCGGACGGCCTATAATTCACCCCTCCACTTT; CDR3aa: CASSFRTAYNSPLHF
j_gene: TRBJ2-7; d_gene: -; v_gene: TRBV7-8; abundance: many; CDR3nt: TGTGCCAGCAGCTCCCACGGCGGCGGCGAGCAGTACTTC; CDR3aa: CASSSHGGGEQYF
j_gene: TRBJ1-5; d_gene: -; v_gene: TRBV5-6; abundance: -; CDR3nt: TGTGCCAGCAGCTTGGCCCGGACGACGGGCAATCAGCCCCAGCATTTT; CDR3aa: CASSLARTTGNQPQHF